The T cell receptor (beta chain) under discussion was sequenced for a study of T cell changes during pregnancy in multiple sclerosis. The CDR3 contains 16 residues. V was trimmed by 6 bases and J by 3 bases, leaving 21 bases between them. Germline CDR1 and CDR2: MNHNY and SVGAGI (reference sequence). The table came from immunoSEQ multiplex PCR; TCRdb's copy has only in-frame clones and leaves some out. The sample records some 77,000 clones, around nine tenths being singletons. This sequence originates from a female donor in good health, enrolled as a control in a pregnancy study. Here the sequenced sample was peripheral blood, taken in the second trimester of pregnancy. V gene TRBV6-6 combines with J gene TRBJ2-7, with a tentative D call TRBD2 (6 bases). The CDR3 spells CASSFNDAGIHYEQYF. Here the CDR3 DNA reads TGTGCCAGCAGCTTCAACGATGCGGGGATTCACTACGAGCAGTACTTC.